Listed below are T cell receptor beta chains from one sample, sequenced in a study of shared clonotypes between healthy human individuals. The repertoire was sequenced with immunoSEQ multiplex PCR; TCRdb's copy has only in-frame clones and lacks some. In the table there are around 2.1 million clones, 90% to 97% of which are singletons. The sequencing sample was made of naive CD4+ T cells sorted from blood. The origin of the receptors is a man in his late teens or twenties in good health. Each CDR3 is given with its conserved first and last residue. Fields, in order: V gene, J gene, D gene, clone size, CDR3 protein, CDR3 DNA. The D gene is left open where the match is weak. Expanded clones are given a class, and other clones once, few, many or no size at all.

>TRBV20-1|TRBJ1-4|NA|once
CSALDEKLFF
TGCAGTGCTCTTGATGAAAAACTGTTTTTT
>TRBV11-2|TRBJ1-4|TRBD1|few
CASSLGWGQAGEKLFF
TGTGCCAGCAGTCTCGGGTGGGGACAGGCAGGAGAAAAACTGTTTTTT
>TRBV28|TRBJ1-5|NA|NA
CVSGSNSNQPQHF
TGTGTCTCGGGGTCCAATAGCAATCAGCCCCAGCATTTT
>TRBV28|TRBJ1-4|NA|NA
CASSIGQIKKLFF
TGTGCCAGCAGTATAGGACAGATTAAAAAACTGTTTTTT
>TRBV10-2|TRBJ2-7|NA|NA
CASSRVNEQYF
TGCGCCAGTTCCCGGGTTAACGAGCAGTACTTC
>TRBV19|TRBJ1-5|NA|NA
CASSGPGQPQHF
TGTGCCAGTAGTGGACCAGGCCAGCCCCAGCATTTT
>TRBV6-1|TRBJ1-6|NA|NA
CASSEEVLARASNSPLHF
TGTGCCAGCAGTGAAGAGGTTTTGGCCCGAGCTAGTAATTCACCCCTCCACTTT
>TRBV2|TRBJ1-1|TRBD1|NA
CASSGTGGGDTEAFF
TGTGCCAGCAGTGGGACAGGGGGGGGAGACACTGAAGCTTTCTTT
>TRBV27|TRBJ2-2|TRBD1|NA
CASKWTGQNTGELFF
TGTGCCAGCAAATGGACAGGGCAGAACACCGGGGAGCTGTTTTTT
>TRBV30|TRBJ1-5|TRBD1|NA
CAWRGTGNNQPQHF
TGTGCCTGGAGGGGGACAGGTAATAATCAGCCCCAGCATTTT
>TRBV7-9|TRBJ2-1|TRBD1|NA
CASSTGQGTYNEQFF
TGTGCCAGCAGCACGGGACAGGGAACCTACAATGAGCAGTTCTTC
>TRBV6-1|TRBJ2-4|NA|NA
CASSEGNYKNIQYF
TGTGCCAGCAGTGAAGGGAACTATAAAAACATTCAGTACTTC
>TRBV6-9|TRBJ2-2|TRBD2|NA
CASSYSPSGITPAGELFF
TGTGCCAGCAGTTATTCGCCTAGCGGGATCACGCCCGCCGGGGAGCTGTTTTTT
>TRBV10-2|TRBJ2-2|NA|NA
CASSGGENTGELFF
TGCGCCAGCAGTGGTGGTGAGAACACCGGGGAGCTGTTTTTT
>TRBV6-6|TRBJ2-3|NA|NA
CASSYSGGQYF
TGTGCCAGCAGTTACTCCGGGGGGCAGTATTTT
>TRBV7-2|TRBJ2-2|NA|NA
CASSPGLSGELFF
TGTGCCAGCAGCCCCGGACTCTCCGGGGAGCTGTTTTTT
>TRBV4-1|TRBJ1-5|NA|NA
CASSQSGAPSNQPQHF
TGCGCCAGCAGCCAATCCGGGGCCCCTAGCAATCAGCCCCAGCATTTT
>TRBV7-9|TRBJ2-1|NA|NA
CASSLGADTNEQFF
TGTGCCAGCAGCTTAGGAGCAGACACCAATGAGCAGTTCTTC
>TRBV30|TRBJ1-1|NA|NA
CAWKGVGLGNTEAFF
TGTGCCTGGAAGGGGGTAGGGCTAGGGAACACTGAAGCTTTCTTT
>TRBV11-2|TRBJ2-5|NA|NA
CASSLVLVYQETQYF
TGTGCCAGCAGCTTAGTTTTGGTGTACCAAGAGACCCAGTACTTC
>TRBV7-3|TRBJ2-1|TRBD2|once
CASSRTSGVSNEQFF
TGTGCCAGCAGCCGGACTAGCGGGGTTTCGAATGAGCAGTTCTTC
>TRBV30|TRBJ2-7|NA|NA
CAWSPTAGEQYF
TGTGCCTGGAGTCCGACGGCGGGCGAGCAGTACTTC
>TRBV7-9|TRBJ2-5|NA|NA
CASSFRTGQETQYF
TGTGCCAGCAGCTTCCGGACGGGTCAAGAGACCCAGTACTTC
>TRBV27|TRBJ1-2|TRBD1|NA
CASGQGAGGYTF
TGTGCCAGCGGACAGGGGGCCGGTGGCTACACCTTC
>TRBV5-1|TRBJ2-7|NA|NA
CASSLVGGGTYEQYF
TGCGCCAGCAGCTTGGTAGGCGGAGGCACCTACGAGCAGTACTTC
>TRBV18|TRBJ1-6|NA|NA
CASSPEASPNNSPLHF
TGTGCCAGCTCACCGGAGGCAAGCCCAAATAATTCACCCCTCCACTTT
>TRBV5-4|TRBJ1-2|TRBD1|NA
CASSSTGRGRGYGYTF
TGTGCCAGCAGCTCCACTGGCAGGGGGCGGGGCTATGGCTACACCTTC
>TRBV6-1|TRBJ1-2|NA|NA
CASSDRVNYGYTF
TGTGCCAGCAGTGATCGAGTTAACTATGGCTACACCTTC
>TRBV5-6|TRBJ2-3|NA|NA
CASSNTGTDTQYF
TGTGCCAGCAGTAACACGGGAACAGATACGCAGTATTTT
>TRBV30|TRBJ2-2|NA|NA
CAWTGDNTGELFF
TGTGCCTGGACAGGGGATAACACCGGGGAGCTGTTTTTT
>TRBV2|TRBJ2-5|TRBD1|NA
CASSERQGRWETQYF
TGTGCCAGCAGTGAACGACAGGGGAGATGGGAGACCCAGTACTTC
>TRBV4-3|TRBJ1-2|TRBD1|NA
CASSQETGGKGYTF
TGCGCCAGCAGCCAAGAGACAGGGGGCAAGGGCTACACCTTC
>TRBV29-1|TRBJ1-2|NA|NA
CSVDMNYGYTF
TGCAGCGTTGACATGAACTATGGCTACACCTTC
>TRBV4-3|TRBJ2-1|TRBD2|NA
CASSQDYALAGDQQFF
TGCGCCAGCAGCCAAGATTACGCACTAGCGGGGGATCAGCAGTTCTTC
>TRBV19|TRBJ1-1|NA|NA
CASSIVDTEAFF
TGTGCCAGTAGTATTGTAGACACTGAAGCTTTCTTT
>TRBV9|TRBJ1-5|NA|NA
CASSPKYSENQPQHF
TGTGCCAGCAGCCCCAAGTATTCAGAAAATCAGCCCCAGCATTTT
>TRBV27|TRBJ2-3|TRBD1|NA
CASRRGPDTQYF
TGTGCCAGCAGGAGGGGGCCCGATACGCAGTATTTT
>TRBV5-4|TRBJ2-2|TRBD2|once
CASSPGGRDTGELFF
TGTGCCAGCAGCCCGGGAGGCAGAGACACCGGGGAGCTGTTTTTT
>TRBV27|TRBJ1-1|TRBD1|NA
CASRMGQGAAYTEAFF
TGTGCCAGCAGGATGGGACAGGGGGCGGCTTATACTGAAGCTTTCTTT
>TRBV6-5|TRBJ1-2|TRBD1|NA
CASSLQGAQGYTF
TGTGCCAGCAGTCTCCAGGGGGCGCAAGGCTACACCTTC
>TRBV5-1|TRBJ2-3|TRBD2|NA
CASSLFLAGSSTDTQYF
TGCGCCAGCAGCTTGTTCCTAGCGGGTTCTAGCACAGATACGCAGTATTTT
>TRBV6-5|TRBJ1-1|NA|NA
CASSRTVANTEAFF
TGTGCCAGCAGTCGGACGGTGGCGAACACTGAAGCTTTCTTT
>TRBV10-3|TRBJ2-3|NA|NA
CAIRPDRITDTQYF
TGTGCCATCAGGCCTGACCGTATCACAGATACGCAGTATTTT
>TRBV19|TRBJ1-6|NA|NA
CASSKLEYNSPLHF
TGTGCCAGTAGTAAGCTGGAATATAATTCACCCCTCCACTTT
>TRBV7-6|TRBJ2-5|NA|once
CASSFYNQETQYF
TGTGCCAGCAGCTTTTACAACCAAGAGACCCAGTACTTC
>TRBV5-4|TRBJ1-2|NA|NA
CASSLGPQSIYGYTF
TGTGCCAGCAGCTTGGGGCCGCAGTCTATCTATGGCTACACCTTC
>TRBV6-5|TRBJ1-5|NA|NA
CASSYSSARRGPQHF
TGTGCCAGCAGTTACTCGAGCGCCCGACGGGGTCCCCAGCATTTT
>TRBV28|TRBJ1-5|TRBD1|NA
CASSFGQGLGNQPQHF
TGTGCCAGCAGTTTCGGACAGGGTTTAGGTAATCAGCCCCAGCATTTT
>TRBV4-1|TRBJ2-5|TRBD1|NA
CASSQALGQGQETQYF
TGCGCCAGCAGCCAAGCGTTGGGACAGGGACAAGAGACCCAGTACTTC
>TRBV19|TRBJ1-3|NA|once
CASSNTGSYLGGNTIYF
TGTGCCAGTAGCAACACCGGGAGCTACCTGGGTGGAAACACCATATATTTT
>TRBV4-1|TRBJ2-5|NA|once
CASSPGLGETQYF
TGCGCCAGCAGCCCGGGACTTGGAGAGACCCAGTACTTC
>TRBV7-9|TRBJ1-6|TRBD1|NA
CASSSTGTGNSPLHF
TGTGCCAGCAGCTCGACAGGGACGGGAAATTCACCCCTCCACTTT